These T cell receptor beta chains were read from a single sample in a study of blood T cell repertoires in COVID-19. TCRdb's table, derived via immunoSEQ multiplex PCR, lists solely in-frame clones and lacks some. The top ten hold under 3% of the sample, which has over 150,000 clones, over 70% seen once. The specimen sequenced was peripheral blood. The receptors shown here come from a woman aged 55-69 years with acute or convalescent COVID-19. Both conserved end residues are part of each CDR3. The D gene is left open where the match is weak. Only some rows state a clone size, as once, few, many or a class for expanded clones.

. | TRBJ2-7 | . | TRBV5-1 | TGCGCCAGCAGCTTCCCCCTCCCTTTCCACTTC | CASSFPLPFHF
. | TRBJ1-2 | . | TRBV18 | TGTGCCAGCACCCGGGACACCGGTACTAATGGCTACACCTTC | CASTRDTGTNGYTF
. | TRBJ1-5 | . | TRBV28 | TGTGCCACCCGAACCGGGGGGGCGCGGGATCAGCCCCAGCATTTT | CATRTGGARDQPQHF
. | TRBJ2-3 | TRBD2 | TRBV4-2 | TGTGCCAGCAGCCTTAGGTCCGGACTAGCGGACCAAAGTTCCTCCACAGATACGCAGTATTTT | CASSLRSGLADQSSSTDTQYF
. | TRBJ2-7 | . | TRBV21-1 | TGTGCCAGCAGCGGGACAGGGCGGCAGCACGAGCAGTACTTC | CASSGTGRQHEQYF
. | TRBJ1-6 | TRBD1 | TRBV9 | TGTGCCAGCAGCGTAGGTCAGGGGGAAGGAGGTTCACCCCTCCACTTT | CASSVGQGEGGSPLHF
. | TRBJ2-3 | TRBD1 | TRBV7-2 | TGTGCCAGCACCTGGGACAGGGGAGATACGCAGTATTTT | CASTWDRGDTQYF
. | TRBJ1-4 | TRBD1 | TRBV5-6 | TGTGCCAGCAGCCGCGACAGGGTCGAAAAACTGTTTTTT | CASSRDRVEKLFF
. | TRBJ2-3 | TRBD1 | TRBV19 | TGTGCCAGTAGGGGCAGGGGGAGAGCAGATACGCAGTATTTT | CASRGRGRADTQYF
. | TRBJ2-5 | TRBD2 | TRBV11-2 | TGTGCCAGCAGCCTGGGACTAGCTCAAGAGACCCAGTACTTC | CASSLGLAQETQYF
. | TRBJ1-5 | TRBD1 | TRBV20-1 | TGCAGTGCTAGTACAGGGGTGAGGAATCAGCCCCAGCATTTT | CSASTGVRNQPQHF
. | TRBJ1-1 | . | TRBV28 | TGTGCCACCATAGACAGAAGGGGGGGGGCGACTGAAGCTTTCTTT | CATIDRRGGATEAFF
. | TRBJ2-7 | . | TRBV7-9 | TGTGCCAGCAGCACACACCAGGGGTCTTATTCCTACGAGCAGTACTTC | CASSTHQGSYSYEQYF
. | TRBJ2-4 | TRBD2 | TRBV7-8 | TGTGCCAGCAGCTTATTGCGAGAGCGGGGGTTAGCCAAAAACATTCAGTACTTC | CASSLLRERGLAKNIQYF
. | TRBJ2-5 | . | TRBV3-1/TRBV3-2 | TGTGCCAGCAGCCAAGAACTCCTAGGAGTTAAAGAGACCCAGTACTTC | CASSQELLGVKETQYF
. | TRBJ1-5 | . | TRBV15 | TGTGCCACCAGCAGAGTGCGGGCAGGCAATCAGCCCCAGCATTTT | CATSRVRAGNQPQHF
. | TRBJ2-3 | . | TRBV13 | TGTGCCAGCAGCACCGGCGGGGTGGGCACAGATACGCAGTATTTT | CASSTGGVGTDTQYF
. | TRBJ1-3 | . | TRBV28 | TGTGCCAGCAGTACAGATCCAAGGAACACCATATATTTT | CASSTDPRNTIYF
. | TRBJ2-7 | TRBD1 | TRBV6-2/TRBV6-3 | TGTGCCAGCAGCCCCTGGGGGACAGGGTCCTACGAGCAGTACTTC | CASSPWGTGSYEQYF
. | TRBJ2-5 | . | TRBV7-2 | TGTGCCAGCAGCCCTCTCGGGGGATCCCAAGAGACCCAGTACTTC | CASSPLGGSQETQYF
few | TRBJ1-1 | . | TRBV6-6 | TGTGCCAGCAGCTCTTCGGACAGCATGAACACTGAAGCTTTCTTT | CASSSSDSMNTEAFF
. | TRBJ1-4 | TRBD1 | TRBV5-6 | TGTGCCAGCAGCTTGGAAAACAGGGGGCCGTATGAAAAACTGTTTTTT | CASSLENRGPYEKLFF
. | TRBJ2-1 | TRBD2 | TRBV9 | TGTGCCAGCAGCGTAGATAGCGGGGGGTACAATGAGCAGTTCTTC | CASSVDSGGYNEQFF
. | TRBJ1-2 | TRBD1 | TRBV28 | TGTGCCAGCAGTGTTAGGGGGACAGGGGGCGTTGGCTACACCTTC | CASSVRGTGGVGYTF
. | TRBJ1-2 | . | TRBV2 | TGTGCCAGCAGTGAAGGTCAGGCAGGGAGGCTAGGCTACACCTTC | CASSEGQAGRLGYTF
. | TRBJ2-2 | TRBD1 | TRBV6-5 | TGTGCCAGCAGTCCACGGACAGGGGCCGGGGAGCTGTTTTTT | CASSPRTGAGELFF
. | TRBJ1-3 | . | TRBV3-1/TRBV3-2 | TGTGCCAGCAGCTCCCGGACAGCTGGAAACACCATATATTTT | CASSSRTAGNTIYF
. | TRBJ1-2 | . | TRBV14 | TGTGCCAGCAGCCCCCAGGGGCTGGTCTATGGCTACACCTTC | CASSPQGLVYGYTF
. | TRBJ1-2 | . | TRBV9 | TGTGCCAGCAGCCCACAGCGGGGGCTTGACTATGGCTACACCTTC | CASSPQRGLDYGYTF
. | TRBJ2-1 | . | TRBV6-5 | TGTGCCAGCAGTTACGGGAAAACCCGACTAGTTGAGCAGTTCTTC | CASSYGKTRLVEQFF
. | TRBJ2-7 | TRBD2 | TRBV24-1 | TGTGCCACCCGGGGACTAGCGGGGGGGGGCCGGGTCGAGCAGTACTTC | CATRGLAGGGRVEQYF
once | TRBJ1-2 | . | TRBV6-1 | TGTGCCAGCAGTGAACTACCCGCGGGGGGGGGCAACTATGGCTACACCTTC | CASSELPAGGGNYGYTF
once | TRBJ2-7 | . | TRBV15 | TGTGCCACCAGCAGAGGGCTTGACAGGTCCTACGAGCAGTACTTC | CATSRGLDRSYEQYF
. | TRBJ2-1 | . | TRBV24-1 | TGTGCCACCAGTGATTCAGGACTCCGCTCCTACAATGAGCAGTTCTTC | CATSDSGLRSYNEQFF
. | TRBJ2-7 | . | TRBV6-5 | TGTGCCAGCATCGGAGATTCCTACGAGCAGTACTTC | CASIGDSYEQYF
. | TRBJ1-1 | TRBD1 | TRBV5-1 | TGCGCCAGCAGCTTGACAGGGGGTAACACTGAAGCTTTCTTT | CASSLTGGNTEAFF
. | TRBJ1-2 | TRBD1 | TRBV29-1 | TGCAGCGTTCCATGGGGGGACAGGGGAGGCTACACCTTC | CSVPWGDRGGYTF
. | TRBJ1-6 | . | TRBV3-1/TRBV3-2 | TGTGCCAGCAGCCAAGATAGGGGCCCGAGCTCCTATAATTCACCCCTCCACTTT | CASSQDRGPSSYNSPLHF
. | TRBJ2-2 | . | TRBV7-2 | TGTGCCAGCAGCCAATACAGGTCCGGGGAGCTGTTTTTT | CASSQYRSGELFF
. | TRBJ2-5 | . | TRBV18 | TGTGCCAGCTCACCCAATCTTCGACAGGGCGGAGGGCAAGAGACCCAGTACTTC | CASSPNLRQGGGQETQYF
. | TRBJ2-7 | TRBD2 | TRBV10-1 | TGCGCCAGCGGAGGTCAGGTAGCGGGGGGGATCTACGAGCAGTACTTC | CASGGQVAGGIYEQYF
. | TRBJ1-1 | . | TRBV7-6 | TGTGCCAGCAGTGTAGCGGGGCGGACTGAAGCTTTCTTT | CASSVAGRTEAFF
. | TRBJ2-5 | . | TRBV19 | TGTGCCAGTAGTATCGGGAAGGAGCCCATGACCCAGTACTTC | CASSIGKEPMTQYF
. | TRBJ1-1 | . | TRBV7-8 | TGTGCCAGCAGCAAGGGGTTGAACACTGAAGCTTTCTTT | CASSKGLNTEAFF
. | TRBJ1-1 | . | TRBV19 | TGTGCCAGTAGTACTCAGGGTACTGAAGCTTTCTTT | CASSTQGTEAFF
. | TRBJ2-5 | . | TRBV5-6 | TGTGCCAGCAGCCGTTGGGCAGGGAATCAAGAGACCCAGTACTTC | CASSRWAGNQETQYF
. | TRBJ1-2 | TRBD1 | TRBV4-3 | TGCGCCAGCAGCCAATACAGGGGTAACTATGGCTACACCTTC | CASSQYRGNYGYTF
. | TRBJ2-5 | TRBD2 | TRBV9 | TGTGCCAGCAGCGGCCGCACGCGAGCGGGGGGGCCTGAGACCCAGTACTTC | CASSGRTRAGGPETQYF
. | TRBJ1-2 | . | TRBV5-6 | TGTGCCAGCAGCGACAGGACTAACTATGGCTACACCTTC | CASSDRTNYGYTF
many | TRBJ1-2 | . | TRBV28 | TGTGCCAGCAGTTTATACCTAGGCCTCAACTATGGCTACACCTTC | CASSLYLGLNYGYTF
. | TRBJ2-7 | TRBD1 | TRBV9 | TGTGCCAGCAGCCCCCGGACAGGGCGGACCTACGAGCAGTACTTC | CASSPRTGRTYEQYF
. | TRBJ2-3 | TRBD2 | TRBV7-6 | TGTGCCAGCAGCGTACCTTTGGCTAGCGGGGTCCGCACAGATACGCAGTATTTT | CASSVPLASGVRTDTQYF
. | TRBJ2-1 | TRBD2 | TRBV24-1 | TGTGCCACCACCGGGACTAAGGAACACAATGAGCAGTTCTTC | CATTGTKEHNEQFF